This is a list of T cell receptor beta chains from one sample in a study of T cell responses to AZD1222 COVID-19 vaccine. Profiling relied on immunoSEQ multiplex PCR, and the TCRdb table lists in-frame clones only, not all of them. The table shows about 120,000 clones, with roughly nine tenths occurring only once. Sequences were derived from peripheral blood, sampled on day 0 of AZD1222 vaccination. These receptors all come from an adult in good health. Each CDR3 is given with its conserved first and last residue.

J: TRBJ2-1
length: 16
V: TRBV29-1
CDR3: CSVEDDEAGAKYEQFF

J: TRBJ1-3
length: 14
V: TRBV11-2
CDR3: CASSVDRAGNTIYF

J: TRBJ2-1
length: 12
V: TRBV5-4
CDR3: CASSKDGYEQFF

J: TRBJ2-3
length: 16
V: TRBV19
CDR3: CASSPTSAGGPDTQYF

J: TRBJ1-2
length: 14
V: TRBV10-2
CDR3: CASSDGGINYGYTF

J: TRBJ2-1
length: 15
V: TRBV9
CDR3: CASSVGGGAYSEQFF

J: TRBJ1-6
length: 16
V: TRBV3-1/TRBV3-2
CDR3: CASSQDGGLQNSPLHF

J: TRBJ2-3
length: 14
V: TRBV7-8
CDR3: CASSFQRSTDTQYF

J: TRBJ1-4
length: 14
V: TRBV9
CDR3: CASSWGSTNEKLFF

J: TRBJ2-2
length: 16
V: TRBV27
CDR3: CASSHPGSWGPGELFF

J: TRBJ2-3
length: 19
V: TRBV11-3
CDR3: CASSFILGMTSAPPDTQYF

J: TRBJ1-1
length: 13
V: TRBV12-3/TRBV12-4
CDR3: CASSLGQGTEAFF

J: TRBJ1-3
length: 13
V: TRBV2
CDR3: CASSEVRDSTIYF

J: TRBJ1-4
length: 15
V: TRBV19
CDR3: CASSIGGETNEKLFF

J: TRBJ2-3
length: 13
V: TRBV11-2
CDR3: CASRLATTDTQYF

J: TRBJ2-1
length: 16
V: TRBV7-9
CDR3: CASSLEASGDYNEQFF

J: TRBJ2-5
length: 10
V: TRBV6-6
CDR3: CASSQETQYF

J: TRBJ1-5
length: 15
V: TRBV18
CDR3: CASSPKQGASEPQHF

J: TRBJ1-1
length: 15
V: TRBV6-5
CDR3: CASSSRQGLNTEAFF

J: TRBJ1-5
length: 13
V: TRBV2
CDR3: CASRETGRWPQHF

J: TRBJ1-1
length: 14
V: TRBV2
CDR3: CASRLATGIAEAFF

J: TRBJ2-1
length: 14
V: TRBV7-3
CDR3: CASSLGTQGAEQFF

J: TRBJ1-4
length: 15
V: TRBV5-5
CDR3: CASSTGTGVGEKLFF

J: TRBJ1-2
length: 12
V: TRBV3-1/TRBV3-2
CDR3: CASSQVSRSKAF

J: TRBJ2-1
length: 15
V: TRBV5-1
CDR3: CASRPTRSSYNEQFF

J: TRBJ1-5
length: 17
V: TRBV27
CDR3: CASRARGGQVSVQPQHF

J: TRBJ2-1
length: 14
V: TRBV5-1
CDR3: CASSLVRSSNEQFF

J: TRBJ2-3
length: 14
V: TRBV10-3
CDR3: CAISKERRTDTQYF

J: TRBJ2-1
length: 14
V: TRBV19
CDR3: CASKSTKDSNEQFF

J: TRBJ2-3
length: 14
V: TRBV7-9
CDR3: CASSPRWGTDTQYF

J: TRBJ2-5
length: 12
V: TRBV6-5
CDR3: CASSADRRAQYF

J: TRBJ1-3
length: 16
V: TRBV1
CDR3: CTSSRSDRHSGNTIYF

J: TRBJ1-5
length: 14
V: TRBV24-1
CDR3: CATSRGQGDQPQHF

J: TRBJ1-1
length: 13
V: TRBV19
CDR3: CASSISRAARAFF

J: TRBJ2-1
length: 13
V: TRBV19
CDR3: CASSTNSYNEQFF

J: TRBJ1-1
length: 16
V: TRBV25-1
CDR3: CASSEYRTGVNTEAFF

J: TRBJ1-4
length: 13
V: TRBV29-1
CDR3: CSVQQGAGEKLFF

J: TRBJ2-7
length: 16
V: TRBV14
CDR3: CASSQDFGRGIYEQYF

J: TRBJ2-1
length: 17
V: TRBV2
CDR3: CASTTSRVRGTYNEQFF

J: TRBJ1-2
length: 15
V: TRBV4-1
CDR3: CASSPNRQGANGYTF

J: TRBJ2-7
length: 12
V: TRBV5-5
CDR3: CASSLEGYEQYF

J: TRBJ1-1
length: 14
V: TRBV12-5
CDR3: CASVGNRDAAKAFF

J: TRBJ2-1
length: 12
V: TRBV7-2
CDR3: CASSLQANEQFF